Listed here are 10 T cell receptor beta chains from one sample, sequenced in a study of CD8 T cells in Susac syndrome. After extraction with the RNeasy kit, roughly 0.45 to 1 ug of the RNA was reverse transcribed using random hexamers. From the immunoSEQ multiplex PCR reads, TCRdb called clonotypes with MiXCR, one entry per CDR3 protein. The data show approximately 90,000 distinct CDR3 sequences, with over 85% seen just once and approximately 0.31% held by the top ten. Sequencing was done on a sample of CD8+ T cells from PBMCs. The receptors originated from a human donor in good health.

The chain recombines TRBV25-1 with TRBJ2-1; 8 bases fit TRBD1. This CDR3 contains 15 residues. Looked up from germline, CDR1 is MGHDK and CDR2 is SYGVNS. Losses at the gene ends were 6 bases for V and 4 bases for J; bases not matched to a gene: 8. As DNA, the CDR3 is TGTGCCAGCAGCACCGGGACAGGCGCTTACAATGAGCAGTTCTTC. Its translation: CASSTGTGAYNEQFF.

V usage is TRBV13 and J usage is TRBJ2-3; tentatively, D is TRBD2 (7 bases). CDR1 and CDR2 (germline): PRHDT, FYEKMQ (reference sequence). Trimming pared 5 bases from V and 1 base from J, leaving 19 bases between. CDR3 length: 17 amino acids. The CDR3 region is CASSTRGGDFGTDTQYF. CDR3 in DNA: TGTGCCAGCAGCACGAGGGGGGGGGACTTCGGCACAGATACGCAGTATTTT.

The chain has TRBV4-1 and TRBJ2-2; unclear D gene. CDR1 is MGHRA and CDR2 is YSYEKL in the germline V gene. This CDR3 comprises 11 residues. Trimming shortened V by 5 bases and J by 6 bases, and 4 bases separated the two germline ends. CDR3 in amino acids: CASSGAGELFF. CDR3 DNA: TGCGCCAGCAGCGGTGCCGGGGAGCTGTTTTTT.

This chain joins TRBV7-9 and TRBJ1-1, with no clear D. Germline V gives CDR1 SEHNR, CDR2 FQNEAQ (reference sequence). The CDR3 runs to 10 residues. The V end lost 5 bases, the J end lost 11 bases, and 9 bases lay between the germline ends. In DNA form, the CDR3 reads TGTGCCAGCAGCGTCTACATGGCTTTCTTT. Residues: CASSVYMAFF.

This clonotype appeared once. The chain combines TRBV5-1 with TRBJ2-1; maybe TRBD1 (6 bases). The CDR3 loop spans 15 amino acids. Germline CDR1 is SGHRS and CDR2 is YFSETQ. The V gene lost 1 base and the J gene lost 3 bases, with 11 bases spanning the gap. CDR3 DNA: TGCGCCAGCAGCTTGTATGAGGGACACTACAATGAGCAGTTCTTC. It translates to CASSLYEGHYNEQFF.

This chain connects TRBV27 to TRBJ2-5, with 7 positions matching TRBD2. V dropped 5 bases and J dropped 1; count of bases not matched to a gene: 7. The CDR3 is made up of 15 amino acids. Looked up from germline, CDR1 is MNHEY and CDR2 is SMNVEV (reference sequence). CDR3 DNA sequence: TGTGCCAGCAGTAAATGGGGGGGGGTCCAAGAGACCCAGTACTTC. It specifies CASSKWGGVQETQYF.

The V gene is TRBV12-3 or TRBV12-4, the J gene TRBJ2-5; D unresolved. V was shortened by 3 bases and J by 2 bases, with 7 bases between the two germline ends. This CDR3 comprises 13 residues. CDR3 sequence: CASSLAAQETQYF. Here the CDR3 DNA reads TGTGCCAGCAGTTTGGCAGCACAAGAGACCCAGTACTTC.

The rearrangement uses TRBV4-1 and TRBJ2-2; D might be TRBD1 (6 bases). The ends were cut back, 5 bases at V and 0 bases at J, with 13 bases in the middle. CDR3 length: 16 amino acids. The germline V gene has CDR1 MGHRA and CDR2 YSYEKL. CDR3 residues: CASSTREGANTGELFF. In DNA form, the CDR3 reads TGCGCCAGCAGCACCCGCGAGGGGGCGAACACCGGGGAGCTGTTTTTT.

The rearrangement joins TRBV29-1 to TRBJ1-1; D gene unclear. Deletions cut 5 bases from V and 7 bases from J, with 5 bases between. The length of the CDR3 is 9 residues. Looked up from germline, CDR1 is SQVTM and CDR2 is ANQGSEA. Written as DNA, the CDR3 is TGCAGCGTTCCGGGTGAAGCTTTCTTT. It yields the protein CSVPGEAFF.

The chain links TRBV6-1 to TRBJ1-2; 8 nucleotides agree with TRBD1. Germline assignment: CDR1 MNHNS and CDR2 SASEGT. J was trimmed by 1 base and V by 4 bases; bases with no gene match: 5. This CDR3 is built from 15 residues. The CDR3: CASSGGTGVNYGYTF. The CDR3 coding sequence is TGTGCCAGCAGTGGAGGGACAGGCGTTAACTATGGCTACACCTTC.